The 13 T cell receptor beta chains presented below share a single source sample, sequenced in a study of shared clonotypes between healthy human individuals. Generated by immunoSEQ multiplex PCR, the TCRdb table keeps only in-frame clones and is missing some. This sample carries about 2.3 million clones, 90% to 95% of them seen once, and the ten largest clones take 0.39%. The sequencing sample was made of naive CD4+ T cells from PBMCs. Described subset: CD45RA+ positively selected. All receptors come from a man younger than 35 in good health. Some clones in this sample may be carry-over from other donors' samples.

This clone was detected once. V usage is TRBV7-3 and J usage is TRBJ2-1; tentative D call: TRBD2 (6 bases). The V and J ends lost 5 bases and 5 bases respectively, with 13 bases between them. This CDR3 is built from 14 residues. The germline V gene encodes CDR1 SGHTA and CDR2 FQGTGA. The CDR3 DNA sequence: TGTGCCAGCAGCCCCGCGGGAACCAACAATGAGCAGTTCTTC. It encodes CASSPAGTNNEQFF.

The genes are TRBV7-2 and TRBJ2-7; D unclear. Germline-derived CDR1 and CDR2 are SGHTA and FQGNSA. V lost 5 bases and J 2 bases, leaving 10 bases between the germline ends. The CDR3 loop spans 13 amino acids. The CDR3 region is CASSPGRTYEQYF. The CDR3 DNA reads TGTGCCAGCAGCCCCGGCCGCACCTACGAGCAGTACTTC. Together with reference TRBV7-2 and TRBJ2-7, the CDR3 gives the full variable domain: GAGVSQSPSNKVTEKGKDVELRCDPISGHTALYWYRQSLGQGLEFLIYFQGNSAPDKSGLPSDRFSAERTGGSVSTLTIQRTQQEDSAVYLCASSPGRTYEQYFGPGTRLTVT.

This chain connects TRBV5-1 to TRBJ2-1; D is unclear. The length of the CDR3 is 12 residues. Germline CDR1 is SGHRS and CDR2 is YFSETQ. V was clipped by 4 bases and J by 4 bases, with 6 bases between them. Here the CDR3 reads CASSLFYNEQFF. CDR3 nucleotide sequence: TGCGCCAGCAGCCTGTTTTACAATGAGCAGTTCTTC.

The chain uses TRBV15 and TRBJ1-6; no reliable D call. Trimming took 4 bases from V and 10 from J, leaving 11 bases between them. This CDR3 has 13 amino acids. CDR1 LNHNV and CDR2 YYDKDF come from the germline V gene (reference sequence). The CDR3 loop is CATSTGVKSPLHF. The DNA of the CDR3 is TGTGCCACCAGCACAGGTGTAAAATCACCCCTCCACTTT.

The genes are TRBV4-3 and TRBJ1-2, with TRBD1 identical over 9 bases. The germline CDR1 and CDR2 sequences are LGHNA and YSLEER. The CDR3 runs to 16 residues. Trimming took 3 bases from V and 6 from J; bases not matched to a gene: 11. The CDR3 DNA reads as TGCGCCAGCAGCCACGCACAGGGGGCGCTTAGGGATGGCTACACCTTC. Translated: CASSHAQGALRDGYTF.

Here the CDR3 DNA reads TGTGCCAGCAGTTACTCGAGACCGGGCACAGATACGCAGTATTTT. This codes for CASSYSRPGTDTQYF. This chain uses TRBV6-6 with TRBJ2-3; D not certain. This CDR3 is 15 amino acids long. From germline, CDR1 is MNHNY and CDR2 SVGAGI (reference sequence). The V and J ends lost 0 bases and 1 base respectively, with 8 bases between them.

This clone was recorded only once. At the DNA level, this CDR3 is encoded by other sequences in the same sample as well. Written as DNA, the CDR3 is TGCAGCGTTAGCGGAAACTACGAGCAGTACTTC. This encodes CSVSGNYEQYF. The rearrangement joins TRBV29-1 to TRBJ2-7, with D maybe TRBD2 (5 bases). V was trimmed by 5 bases and J by 3 bases, leaving 8 bases between them. This CDR3 has 11 residues. CDR1 SQVTM and CDR2 ANQGSEA come from the germline V gene.

The V and J genes are TRBV5-8 and TRBJ2-1; no reliable D call. V was trimmed by 0 bases and J by 7 bases, leaving 11 bases between them. The CDR3 contains 14 residues. CDR1 SGHTS and CDR2 YDEGEE come from the germline V gene. CDR3 bases: TGTGCCAGCAGCTTGGTTGGGGTTGGGAATGAGCAGTTCTTC. It yields the protein CASSLVGVGNEQFF.

V and J are TRBV30 and TRBJ1-3, with D unclear. With 0 bases removed from V and 4 bases from J, the gap between germline ends came to 16 bases. Germline loops: CDR1 GTSNPN, CDR2 SVGIG (reference sequence). This CDR3 contains 16 residues. The CDR3 bases are TGTGCCTGGAGTGTACGAGGGCCGGATTCAGGAAACACCATATATTTT. Protein product: CAWSVRGPDSGNTIYF.

The chain carries TRBV2 and TRBJ1-1; 9 bases map to TRBD1. The CDR3 loop spans 15 amino acids. CDR1 SNHLY and CDR2 FYNNEI come from the germline V gene. J lost 4 bases, V lost 3 bases, and 6 bases had no gene match. The CDR3 region has the DNA TGTGCCAGCAGTGACTTGGGACAGGGACTCACTGAAGCTTTCTTT. It encodes CASSDLGQGLTEAFF.

The J gene is TRBJ1-2, the V gene TRBV7-2; 9 bases match TRBD1. V lost 1 base and J lost 8; bases outside the gene matches: 8. Germline CDR1 reads SGHTA; CDR2 reads FQGNSA. CDR3 length equals 15 residues. Written as DNA, the CDR3 is TGTGCCAGCAGCTTAGGGGCCAGGGGACAGGGCGGCTACACCTTC. It is translated as CASSLGARGQGGYTF.

The chain carries TRBV5-1 and TRBJ1-5; 11 nucleotides line up with TRBD1. J gave up 1 base and V 4 bases, and 4 bases lay outside the gene matches. Germline V gene lookup returns CDR1 SGHRS and CDR2 YFSETQ. CDR3 size: 16 residues. CDR3 protein: CASSQGTGGSNQPQHF. Here the CDR3 DNA reads TGCGCCAGCAGCCAAGGGACAGGGGGGAGCAATCAGCCCCAGCATTTT. Based on the CDR3 plus reference TRBV5-1 and TRBJ1-5, the full variable domain is KAGVTQTPRYLIKTRGQQVTLSCSPISGHRSVSWYQQTPGQGLQFLFEYFSETQRNKGNFPGRFSGRQFSNSRSEMNVSTLELGDSALYLCASSQGTGGSNQPQHFGDGTRLSIL.

The chain is built from TRBV7-2 and TRBJ2-5; 9 positions match TRBD2. The CDR3 runs 14 residues. Per the germline V gene, CDR1 is SGHTA and CDR2 is FQGNSA. J was trimmed by 4 bases and V by 1 base; bases with no gene match: 1. The CDR3 protein is CASSLVTSGETQYF. CDR3 sequence (DNA): TGTGCCAGCAGCTTAGTGACTAGCGGAGAGACCCAGTACTTC.